These T cell receptor beta chains were read from a single sample in a study of glioma-infiltrating T cells after dendritic cell vaccination. The repertoire was sequenced with immunoSEQ multiplex PCR; TCRdb's copy has only in-frame clones and lacks some. In the table there are roughly 83,000 clones, more than 75% of which are singletons. Material: blood, obtained before dendritic cell vaccination. The receptors were gathered from a human donor with glioblastoma. Each CDR3 is given with its conserved first and last residue. D genes are given only for firm matches. The size entry is marked missing in some rows and otherwise reads once, few, many or a size class.

d_call j_call v_call cdr3_length clone_size cdr3_aa cdr3_nt
TRBD2 TRBJ2-1 TRBV2 14 once CASTPTSVPNEQFF TGTGCCAGCACTCCGACTAGCGTCCCCAATGAGCAGTTCTTC
TRBD1 TRBJ2-7 TRBV6-5 14 . CASSYTTGGYEQYF TGTGCCAGCAGTTACACGACAGGGGGCTACGAGCAGTACTTC
TRBD2 TRBJ2-7 TRBV6-1 13 . CASRVPTSDEQYF TGTGCCAGCAGGGTCCCGACTAGCGACGAGCAGTACTTC
TRBD1 TRBJ2-6 TRBV5-1 17 . CASSLGTGGSGANVLTF TGCGCCAGCAGCTTGGGGACAGGGGGCTCTGGGGCCAACGTCCTGACTTTC
. TRBJ2-7 TRBV13 14 . CASSSRETDYEQYF TGTGCCAGCAGCTCCCGGGAGACCGACTACGAGCAGTACTTC
. TRBJ2-7 TRBV7-7 15 once CASSLSDSPSYEQYF TGTGCCAGCAGCTTGTCTGACAGCCCTTCCTACGAGCAGTACTTC
. TRBJ2-7 TRBV7-2 15 . CASSRPPADTYEQYF TGTGCCAGCAGCCGCCCCCCCGCGGATACCTACGAGCAGTACTTC
. TRBJ1-2 TRBV5-1 13 . CASSLAGVGGYTF TGCGCCAGCAGCTTGGCCGGGGTCGGTGGCTACACCTTC
TRBD2 TRBJ2-3 TRBV19 15 once CASTEAGALTDTQYF TGTGCCAGTACGGAAGCGGGGGCCCTCACAGATACGCAGTATTTT
. TRBJ2-7 TRBV5-1 13 . CASSSTTGWRQYF TGCGCCAGCAGCTCCACTACAGGGTGGAGGCAGTACTTC
TRBD1 TRBJ1-5 TRBV28 17 . CASSLLVGTASNQPQHF TGTGCCAGCAGTTTATTAGTCGGGACAGCTAGCAATCAGCCCCAGCATTTT
TRBD1 TRBJ1-2 TRBV29-1 9 . CSVDPGGTF TGCAGCGTTGACCCAGGGGGCACCTTC
TRBD1 TRBJ2-2 TRBV14 17 . CASSLDRTGGAGGELFF TGTGCCAGCAGCCTCGACCGGACAGGGGGCGCGGGCGGGGAGCTGTTTTTT
TRBD1 TRBJ1-6 TRBV9 15 . CASSPRQGQNSPLHF TGTGCCAGCAGCCCAAGACAGGGGCAAAATTCACCCCTCCACTTT
TRBD1 TRBJ2-3 TRBV7-2 15 . CASSLRQGVADTQYF TGTGCCAGCAGCTTGCGACAGGGAGTGGCAGATACGCAGTATTTT
TRBD1 TRBJ2-7 TRBV7-2 13 . CASSSTGFQTQYF TGTGCCAGCAGCTCGACAGGGTTTCAGACGCAGTACTTC
TRBD2 TRBJ2-5 TRBV6-5 16 . CASSYTVAGVVETQYF TGTGCCAGCAGTTACACAGTAGCGGGAGTGGTGGAGACCCAGTACTTC
. TRBJ2-7 TRBV27 14 . CASALSGGSYEQYF TGTGCCAGCGCCCTTAGCGGAGGCTCCTACGAGCAGTACTTC
. TRBJ1-2 TRBV4-3 15 . CASSPDGVTNYGYTF TGCGCCAGCAGCCCGGACGGGGTTACTAACTATGGCTACACCTTC
TRBD1 TRBJ2-7 TRBV2 16 few CASGGQGRPDSYEQYF TGTGCCAGCGGGGGACAGGGAAGGCCGGACTCCTACGAGCAGTACTTC
. TRBJ2-1 TRBV4-1 17 . CASSQGSFLASYNEQFF TGCGCCAGCAGCCAAGGTTCGTTTCTAGCGTCCTACAATGAGCAGTTCTTC
. TRBJ2-1 TRBV5-1 17 . CASSLEGHLLGSNEQFF TGCGCCAGCAGCTTGGAGGGACACCTTTTGGGGAGCAATGAGCAGTTCTTC
. TRBJ2-3 TRBV7-9 14 . CASSLQGIADTQYF TGTGCCAGCAGCTTACAGGGGATTGCAGATACGCAGTATTTT
TRBD1 TRBJ2-5 TRBV18 13 . CASSRGQGETQYF TGTGCCAGCTCGCGGGGACAGGGGGAGACCCAGTACTTC
TRBD1 TRBJ2-1 TRBV5-1 16 . CASSAGTGGAHNEQFF TGCGCCAGCAGCGCTGGGACAGGGGGCGCCCACAATGAGCAGTTCTTC
TRBD2 TRBJ2-3 TRBV7-9 17 . CASSFHLTSGGLDTQYF TGTGCCAGCAGCTTCCACTTGACTAGCGGGGGGTTGGATACGCAGTATTTT
TRBD1 TRBJ2-7 TRBV13 17 . CASSPSPQTGGMYEQYF TGTGCCAGCAGCCCAAGCCCTCAAACAGGGGGTATGTACGAGCAGTACTTC
TRBD1 TRBJ1-2 TRBV7-8 19 . CASSSNHASTGGRNYGYTF TGTGCCAGCAGCTCGAACCACGCATCGACAGGGGGCAGGAACTATGGCTACACCTTC